This note documents a single T cell receptor (beta chain) sequence. Its antigen is not known. Clones were read by immunoSEQ multiplex PCR, and TCRdb kept only the in-frame ones, dropping some. The table shows approximately 150,000 clones, with roughly nine tenths occurring only once. This sample is drawn from a study of T cell responses to AZD1222 COVID-19 vaccine. Study observations and caveats: Clonal diversity was possibly underestimated, and the donors were mostly white British, with more females. Recipients of AZD1222 seropositive at baseline numbered only six or seven. The span of vaccine-associated CD4 TCRs extended across spike, with dominance at 160-218 and 743-854. Repertoire sampling happened only post peak T cell response.

V lost 3 bases, J lost 4 bases, and 6 bases stayed unmatched. This CDR3 contains 15 residues. CDR1 is SGHTA, CDR2 FQGNSA, per germline. This receptor was taken from an adult in good health. The specimen was peripheral blood, collected on day 0 of AZD1222 vaccination. This chain connects TRBV7-2 to TRBJ2-3; TRBD2 aligns across 8 bases. The CDR3 sequence is CASSLRGRMADTQYF. CDR3 nucleotide sequence: TGTGCCAGCAGCTTGCGCGGGAGGATGGCAGATACGCAGTATTTT.